This T cell receptor beta chain was retrieved from a study of blood T cell repertoires in COVID-19. About the study: Samples of COVID-19 (acute and convalescent) were obtained from the United States, Italy and Spain.

As handled by the study authors: Estimates of nucleated cell counts were drawn from the amplification of reference gene primers. Profiling relied on immunoSEQ multiplex PCR, and the TCRdb table lists in-frame clones only, not all of them. D and trimming were read from the DNA, whereas the V and J calls and clone size are those reported in that table. The table lists 150,000 to 200,000 clones, about 80% of them singletons. Germline assignment: CDR1 SGHTA and CDR2 FQGNSA. This CDR3 comprises 14 residues. The germline V and J ends were trimmed by 4 bases and 5 bases, with 12 bases remaining between them.

V gene TRBV7-2 combines with J gene TRBJ2-1, with a possible D match to TRBD2 (6 bases). The receptor comes from a woman at least 80 years old with acute or convalescent COVID-19. The specimen sequenced was peripheral blood. The CDR3: CASSSGLINNEQFF. The CDR3 DNA is TGTGCCAGCAGCTCGGGACTCATCAACAATGAGCAGTTCTTC.